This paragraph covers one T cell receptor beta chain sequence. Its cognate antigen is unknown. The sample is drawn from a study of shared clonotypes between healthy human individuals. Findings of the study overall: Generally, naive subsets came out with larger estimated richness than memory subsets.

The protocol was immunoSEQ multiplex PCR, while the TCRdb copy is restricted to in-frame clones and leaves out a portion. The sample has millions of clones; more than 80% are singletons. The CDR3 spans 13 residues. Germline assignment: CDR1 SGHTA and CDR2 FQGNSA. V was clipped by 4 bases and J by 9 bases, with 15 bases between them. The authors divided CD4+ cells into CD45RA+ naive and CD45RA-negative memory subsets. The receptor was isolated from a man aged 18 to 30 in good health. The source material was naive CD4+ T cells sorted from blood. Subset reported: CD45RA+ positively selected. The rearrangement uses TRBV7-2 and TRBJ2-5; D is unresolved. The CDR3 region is CASSSTPGLAQYF. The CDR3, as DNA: TGTGCCAGCAGCTCGACCCCGGGTCTTGCCCAGTACTTC.